This TCR beta chain was retrieved from a study of blood T cell repertoires in COVID-19. Study-level background: Acute and convalescent COVID-19 specimens originated in the United States, Italy and Spain.

Authors' analysis steps: Reference gene primer amplification gave nucleated cell count estimates. Repertoires were generated with immunoSEQ multiplex PCR, while TCRdb's copy carries only in-frame clones and drops some. Clone size and V and J calls were adopted from that table, with D and trimming inferred from the DNA. Of under 200,000 clones in the sample, 70% to 90% were seen once. The CDR3 is 16 amino acids. The germline V gene has CDR1 SNHLY and CDR2 FYNNEI. The J segment lost 2 bases and the V segment lost 2 bases, leaving 2 bases of the junction unmatched. V and J are TRBV2 and TRBJ2-3; 12 nucleotides agree with TRBD2. The material sequenced was peripheral blood. The sequence was collected from a man in his fifties or sixties with active or convalescent COVID-19. CDR3 region: CASSELAGGFTDTQYF. CDR3 in DNA: TGTGCCAGCAGTGAACTAGCGGGGGGGTTCACAGATACGCAGTATTTT.